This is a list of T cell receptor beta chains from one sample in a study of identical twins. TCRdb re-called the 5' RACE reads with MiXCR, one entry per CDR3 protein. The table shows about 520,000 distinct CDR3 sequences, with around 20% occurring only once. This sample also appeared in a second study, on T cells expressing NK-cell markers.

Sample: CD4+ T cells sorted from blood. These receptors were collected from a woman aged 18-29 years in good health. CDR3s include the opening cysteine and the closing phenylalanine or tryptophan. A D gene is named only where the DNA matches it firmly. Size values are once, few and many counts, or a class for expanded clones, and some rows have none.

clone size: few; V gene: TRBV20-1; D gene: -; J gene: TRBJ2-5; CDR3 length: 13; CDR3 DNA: TGCAGTGCTCGGGCGGCAGGGGTTGAGACCCAGTACTTC; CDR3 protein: CSARAAGVETQYF
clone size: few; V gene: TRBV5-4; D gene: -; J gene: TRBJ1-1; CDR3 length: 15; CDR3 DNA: TGTGCCAGCAGCTTACTCCAGGGCCCTAACACTGAAGCTTTCTTT; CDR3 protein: CASSLLQGPNTEAFF
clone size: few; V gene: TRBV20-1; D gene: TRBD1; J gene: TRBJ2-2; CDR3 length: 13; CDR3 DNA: TGCAGTGCTAGAGGCCAGGGGGCCGGGGAGCTGTTTTTT; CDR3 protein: CSARGQGAGELFF
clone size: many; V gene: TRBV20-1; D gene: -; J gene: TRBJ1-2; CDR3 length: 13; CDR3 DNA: TGCAGTGCTACGCAACAGGGAACGGGTGGCTACACCTTC; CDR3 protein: CSATQQGTGGYTF
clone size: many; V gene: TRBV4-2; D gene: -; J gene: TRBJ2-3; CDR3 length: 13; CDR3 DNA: TGTGCCAGCAGCCATCCTGCGGCAGATACGCAGTATTTT; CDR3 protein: CASSHPAADTQYF
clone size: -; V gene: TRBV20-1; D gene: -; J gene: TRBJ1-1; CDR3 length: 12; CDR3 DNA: TGCAGTGCCGCCGAACCAGGGGCTGAAGCTTTCTTT; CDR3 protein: CSAAEPGAEAFF
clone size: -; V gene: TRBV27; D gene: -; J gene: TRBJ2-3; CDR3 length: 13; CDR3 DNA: TGTGCCAGCAGTTTAAACGGGGGGCTTCCACAGTATTTT; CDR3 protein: CASSLNGGLPQYF
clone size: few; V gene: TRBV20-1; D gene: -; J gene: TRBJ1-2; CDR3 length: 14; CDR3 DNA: TGCAGTGCTAGAAGGGCAGGGGTTAACTATGGCTACACCTTC; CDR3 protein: CSARRAGVNYGYTF
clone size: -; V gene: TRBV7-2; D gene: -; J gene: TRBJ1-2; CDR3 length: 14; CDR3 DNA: TGTGCCAGCAGCCATGGCCTAGGGGGTTATGGCTACACCTTC; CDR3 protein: CASSHGLGGYGYTF
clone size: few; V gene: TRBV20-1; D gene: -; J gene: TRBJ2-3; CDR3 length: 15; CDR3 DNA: TGCAGTGCCCCAAGGGGGGAGATGAGCGCAGATACGCAGTATTTT; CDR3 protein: CSAPRGEMSADTQYF
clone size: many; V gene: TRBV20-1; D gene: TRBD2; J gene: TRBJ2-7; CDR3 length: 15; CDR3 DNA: TGCAGTGCTAGAGATCATGAGCGGGAGTTGAACGAGCAGTACTTC; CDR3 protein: CSARDHERELNEQYF
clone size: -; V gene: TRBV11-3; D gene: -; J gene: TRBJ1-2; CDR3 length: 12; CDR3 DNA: TGTGCCAGCAGCAACTCGAACTATGGCTACACCTTC; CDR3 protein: CASSNSNYGYTF
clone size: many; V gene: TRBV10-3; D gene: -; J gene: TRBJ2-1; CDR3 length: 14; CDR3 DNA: TGTGCCACTCTAAGGACGGACTCCTACAATGAGCAGTTCTTC; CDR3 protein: CATLRTDSYNEQFF
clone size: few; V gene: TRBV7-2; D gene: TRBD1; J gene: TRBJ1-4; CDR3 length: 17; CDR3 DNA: TGTGCCAGCAGCACCACTGGACAGGGTGCAACTAATGAAAAACTGTTTTTT; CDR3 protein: CASSTTGQGATNEKLFF
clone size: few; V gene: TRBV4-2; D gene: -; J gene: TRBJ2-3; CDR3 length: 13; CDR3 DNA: TGTGCCAGCAGCCAAGGGGCGAAAGATACGCAGTATTTT; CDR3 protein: CASSQGAKDTQYF
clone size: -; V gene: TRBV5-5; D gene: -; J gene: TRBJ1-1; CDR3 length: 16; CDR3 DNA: TGTGCCAGCAGGTCGGCTTACAGGGTCATAAACACTGAAGCTTTCTTT; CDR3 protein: CASRSAYRVINTEAFF
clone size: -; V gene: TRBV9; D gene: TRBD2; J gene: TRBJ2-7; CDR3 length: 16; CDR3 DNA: TGTGCCAGCAGCCCCGGGACTAGCGGGAGACCCTACGAGCAGTACTTC; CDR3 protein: CASSPGTSGRPYEQYF
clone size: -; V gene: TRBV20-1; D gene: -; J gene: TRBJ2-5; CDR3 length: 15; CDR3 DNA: TGCAGTGCTAGAGATGCTCTTCAGGGGCCCGAGACCCAGTACTTC; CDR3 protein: CSARDALQGPETQYF
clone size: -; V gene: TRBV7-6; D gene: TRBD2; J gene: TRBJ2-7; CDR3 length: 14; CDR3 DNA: TGTGCCAGCAGCTTTACTAGCGGGAGCGACGAGCAGTACTTC; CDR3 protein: CASSFTSGSDEQYF
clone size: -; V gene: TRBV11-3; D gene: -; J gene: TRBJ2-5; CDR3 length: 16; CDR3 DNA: TGTGCCAGCAGCTTAGGGACTGGGGCTCGAGGTGGGACCCAGTACTTC; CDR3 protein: CASSLGTGARGGTQYF
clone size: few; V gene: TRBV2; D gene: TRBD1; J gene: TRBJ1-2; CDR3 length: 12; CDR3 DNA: TGTGCCAGCAGGGCGGACAGGGGTGGCTACACCTTC; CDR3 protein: CASRADRGGYTF
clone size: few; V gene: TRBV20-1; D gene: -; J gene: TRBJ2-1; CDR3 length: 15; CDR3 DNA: TGCAGTGCTCAAAAACCGGGACTGCAATACAATGAGCAGTTCTTC; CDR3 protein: CSAQKPGLQYNEQFF
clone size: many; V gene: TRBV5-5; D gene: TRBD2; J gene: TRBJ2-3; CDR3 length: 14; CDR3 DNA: TGCGCCAGCAGCTTGCTAGCGGGAGCAGATACGCAGTATTTT; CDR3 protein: CASSLLAGADTQYF
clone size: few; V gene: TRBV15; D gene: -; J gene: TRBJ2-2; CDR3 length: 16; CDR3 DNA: TGTGCCACCAGCAGAGATTCGGGCAGACCCACCGGGGAGCTGTTTTTT; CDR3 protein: CATSRDSGRPTGELFF
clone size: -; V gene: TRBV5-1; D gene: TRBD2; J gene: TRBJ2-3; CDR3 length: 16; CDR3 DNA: TGCGCCAGCAGCCCTGGTGATAGCGGGATCACAGATACGCAGTATTTT; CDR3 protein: CASSPGDSGITDTQYF
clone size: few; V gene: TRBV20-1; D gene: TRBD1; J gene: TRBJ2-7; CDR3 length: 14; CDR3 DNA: TGCAGTGCTAGAGCCGGGACAGGGGCGTACGAGCAGTACTTC; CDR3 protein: CSARAGTGAYEQYF
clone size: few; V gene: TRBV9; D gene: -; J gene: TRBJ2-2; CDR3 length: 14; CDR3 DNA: TGTGCCAGCAGCGTAGCTTTGGCATCCGGGGAGCTGTTTTTT; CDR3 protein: CASSVALASGELFF
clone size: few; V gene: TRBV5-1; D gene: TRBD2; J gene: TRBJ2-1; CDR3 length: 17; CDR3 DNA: TGCGCCAGCAGTCGAGCTAGCGGGAGGGCCGCGTACAATGAGCAGTTCTTC; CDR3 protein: CASSRASGRAAYNEQFF
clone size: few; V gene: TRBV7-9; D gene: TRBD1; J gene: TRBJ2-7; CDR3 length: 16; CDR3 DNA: TGTGCCAGCAGCTTAGGACAGGGGGTAGCCTCCTACGAGCAGTACTTC; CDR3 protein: CASSLGQGVASYEQYF
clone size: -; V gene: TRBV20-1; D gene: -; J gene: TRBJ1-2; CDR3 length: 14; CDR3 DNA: TGCAGTGCTAGAGAGACACAGTTCTCCTATGGCTACACCTTC; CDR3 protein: CSARETQFSYGYTF
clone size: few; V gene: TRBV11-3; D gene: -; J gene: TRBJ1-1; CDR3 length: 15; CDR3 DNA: TGTGCCAGCAGCTTAGGAGGAGCCACGGCGACTGAAGCTTTCTTT; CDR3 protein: CASSLGGATATEAFF
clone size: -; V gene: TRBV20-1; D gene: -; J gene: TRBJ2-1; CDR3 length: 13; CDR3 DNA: TGCAGTGTGTCTGGACGGGCTTACAATGAGCAGTTCTTC; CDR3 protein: CSVSGRAYNEQFF
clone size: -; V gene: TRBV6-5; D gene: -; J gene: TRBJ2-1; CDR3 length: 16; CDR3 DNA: TGTGCCAGCAGTTACTCCCCGGGTGGACCCTACAATGAGCAGTTCTTC; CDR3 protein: CASSYSPGGPYNEQFF
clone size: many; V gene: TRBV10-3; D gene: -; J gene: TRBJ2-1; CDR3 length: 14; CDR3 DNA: TGTGCCATCAGTGAGTCCGCTGGAAACAATGAGCAGTTCTTC; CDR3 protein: CAISESAGNNEQFF
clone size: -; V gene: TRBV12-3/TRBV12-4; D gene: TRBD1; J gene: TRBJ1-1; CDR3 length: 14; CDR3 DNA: TGTGCCAGCAGTTTCGACAGGGGGCGCGGTGAAGCTTTCTTT; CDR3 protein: CASSFDRGRGEAFF
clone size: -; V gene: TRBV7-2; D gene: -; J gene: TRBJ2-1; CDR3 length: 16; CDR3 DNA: TGTGCCAGCAGCTCGACTAGTCGGAGTACCTACAATGAGCAGTTCTTC; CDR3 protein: CASSSTSRSTYNEQFF
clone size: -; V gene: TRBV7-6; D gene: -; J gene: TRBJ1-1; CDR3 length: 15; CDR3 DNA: TGTGCCAGCAGCGCGGGGTCTCGAGGGGACACTGAAGCTTTCTTT; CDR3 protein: CASSAGSRGDTEAFF
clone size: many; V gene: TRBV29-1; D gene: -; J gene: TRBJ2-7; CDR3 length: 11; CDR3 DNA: TGCAGCGTCGGGCAGGGGGGTGAGCAGTACTTC; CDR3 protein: CSVGQGGEQYF
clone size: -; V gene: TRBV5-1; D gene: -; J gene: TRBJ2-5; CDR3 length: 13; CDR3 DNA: TGCGCCAGCAGCCGTGGAATGAGAGAGACCCAGTACTTC; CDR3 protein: CASSRGMRETQYF
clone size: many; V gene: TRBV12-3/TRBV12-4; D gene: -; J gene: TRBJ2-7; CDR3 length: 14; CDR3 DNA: TGTGCCAGCAGTTTAGGGCAGGGCGACTACGAGCAGTACTTC; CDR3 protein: CASSLGQGDYEQYF
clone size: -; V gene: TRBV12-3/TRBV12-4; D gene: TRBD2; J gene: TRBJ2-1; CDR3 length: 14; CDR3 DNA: TGTGCCAGCAGTTCGGGACTAGCGGGGGGTGAGCAGTTCTTC; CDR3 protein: CASSSGLAGGEQFF
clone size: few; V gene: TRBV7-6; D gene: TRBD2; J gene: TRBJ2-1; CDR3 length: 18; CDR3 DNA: TGTGCCAGCAGCCGGACTAGCGGGGGGAAATACTCCTACAATGAGCAGTTCTTC; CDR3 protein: CASSRTSGGKYSYNEQFF
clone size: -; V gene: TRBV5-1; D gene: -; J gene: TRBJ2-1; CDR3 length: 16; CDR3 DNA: TGCGCCAGCAGCTTGGAGATCGGGAGCTCCTACAATGAGCAGTTCTTC; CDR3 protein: CASSLEIGSSYNEQFF
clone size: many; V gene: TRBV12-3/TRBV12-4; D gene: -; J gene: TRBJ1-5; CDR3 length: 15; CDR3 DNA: TGTGCCAGCAGTCCCCCACAGGGAGAGCGTCAGCCCCAGCATTTT; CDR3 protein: CASSPPQGERQPQHF
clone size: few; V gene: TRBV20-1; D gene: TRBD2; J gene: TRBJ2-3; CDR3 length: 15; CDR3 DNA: TGCAGTGCCTTAGACGTGCTAGCGGGGGGGGATACGCAGTATTTT; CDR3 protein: CSALDVLAGGDTQYF
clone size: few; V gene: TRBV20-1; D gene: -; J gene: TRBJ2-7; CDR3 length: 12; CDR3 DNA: TGCAGTGCTATTGGAGGGAACTACGAGCAGTACTTC; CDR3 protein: CSAIGGNYEQYF
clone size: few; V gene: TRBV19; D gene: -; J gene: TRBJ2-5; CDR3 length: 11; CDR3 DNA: TGTGCCAGTATGGGCAGGAAGACCCAGTACTTC; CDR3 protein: CASMGRKTQYF
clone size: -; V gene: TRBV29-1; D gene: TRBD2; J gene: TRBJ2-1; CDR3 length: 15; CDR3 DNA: TGCAGCGTTGAAGCTAGCGGGAGTATGTACAATGAGCAGTTCTTC; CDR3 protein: CSVEASGSMYNEQFF
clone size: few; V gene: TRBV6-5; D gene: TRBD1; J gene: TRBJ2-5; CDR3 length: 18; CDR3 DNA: TGTGCCAGCAGTTACTCGGCGACAGGGAGAAGATTATCAGAGACCCAGTACTTC; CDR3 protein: CASSYSATGRRLSETQYF
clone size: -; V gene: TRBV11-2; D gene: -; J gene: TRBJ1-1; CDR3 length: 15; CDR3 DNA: TGTGCCAGCAGCTTATTAGGGTCGGAGGACACTGAAGCTTTCTTT; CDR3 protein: CASSLLGSEDTEAFF
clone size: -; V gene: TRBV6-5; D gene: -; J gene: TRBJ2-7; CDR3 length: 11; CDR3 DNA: TGTGCCATCAGGGGAGGTTCGGAGCAGTACTTC; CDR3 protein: CAIRGGSEQYF
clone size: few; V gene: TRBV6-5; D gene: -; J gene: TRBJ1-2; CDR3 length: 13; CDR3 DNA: TGTGCCAGCAGTTCAGGGTTTCCCTATGGCTACACCTTC; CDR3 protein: CASSSGFPYGYTF
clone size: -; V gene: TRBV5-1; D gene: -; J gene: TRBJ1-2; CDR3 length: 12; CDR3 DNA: TGCGCCAGCAGACCGGAGGAGTATGGCTACACCTTC; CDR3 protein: CASRPEEYGYTF
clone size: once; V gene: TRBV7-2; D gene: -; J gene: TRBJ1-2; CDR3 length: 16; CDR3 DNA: TGTGCCAGCAGCTCCAGACAGCAAACTAGATCGAGTGGCTACACCTTC; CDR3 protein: CASSSRQQTRSSGYTF
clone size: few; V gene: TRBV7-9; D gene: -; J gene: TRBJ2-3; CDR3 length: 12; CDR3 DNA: TGTGCCAGCACTTTCGACACAGATACGCAGTATTTT; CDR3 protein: CASTFDTDTQYF
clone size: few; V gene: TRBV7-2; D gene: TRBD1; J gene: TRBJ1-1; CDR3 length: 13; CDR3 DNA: TGTGCCAGCAGCCTCTCAGGGGGCCCCGAAGCTTTCTTT; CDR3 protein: CASSLSGGPEAFF
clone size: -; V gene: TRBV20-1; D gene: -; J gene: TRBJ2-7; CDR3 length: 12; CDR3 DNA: TGCAGCGTGGGTAAAACCACCTACGAGCAGTACTTC; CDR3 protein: CSVGKTTYEQYF
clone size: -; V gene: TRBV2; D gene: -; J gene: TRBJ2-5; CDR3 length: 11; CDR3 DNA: TGTGCCAGCACCCGAGGGGGGGGCCTTGACTTC; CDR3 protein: CASTRGGGLDF
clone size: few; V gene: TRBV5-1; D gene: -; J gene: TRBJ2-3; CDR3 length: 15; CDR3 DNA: TGCGCCAGCAGCCAAGACAGGTTTAGCACAGATACGCAGTATTTT; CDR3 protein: CASSQDRFSTDTQYF
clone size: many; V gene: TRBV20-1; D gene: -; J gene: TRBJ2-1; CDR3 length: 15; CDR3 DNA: TGCAGTGCTAGCTCCGGGCTAGCGATAGTCAATGAGCAGTTCTTC; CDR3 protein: CSASSGLAIVNEQFF